The 22 T cell receptor beta chains listed next were all sequenced from one sample in a study of T cells after yellow fever vaccination. In TCRdb, the 5' RACE reads were re-called with MiXCR into one record per CDR3 protein. The sample lists some 300,000 distinct CDR3 sequences; 7% to 10% were seen once. The specimen was PBMCs, collected about 41 days after the first yellow fever vaccination. These receptors all come from a man between 18 and 35 years old who received the YFV17D yellow fever vaccine.

V gene TRBV18 combines with J gene TRBJ2-5, with 8 nucleotides matching TRBD1. Germline V gene lookup returns CDR1 KGHSH and CDR2 LQKENI. There are 14 residues in the CDR3. The junction had 5 bases not matched to a gene; V was cut back by 3 bases and J by 5 bases. The CDR3 region has the DNA TGTGCCAGCTCACCGGCAGGGGGCCGGGAGACCCAGTACTTC. Protein product: CASSPAGGRETQYF.

This clonotype was observed a few times. The chain couples TRBV19 to TRBJ2-7, with 10 bases matching TRBD2. Per the germline V gene, CDR1 is LNHDA and CDR2 is SQIVND (reference sequence). CDR3 length equals 17 residues. Trimming at V came to 0 bases and at J to 4 bases, leaving 9 bases not matched to a gene. CDR3 region: CASSIDFGLAGEYEQYV. The CDR3 DNA follows: TGTGCCAGTAGTATAGATTTTGGCCTAGCGGGGGAGTACGAGCAGTACGTC.

In its sample, this clonotype was seen many times. The chain employs TRBV4-2 and TRBJ2-5; D is unresolved. With 0 bases removed from V and 5 bases from J, the gap between germline ends came to 10 bases. CDR3 size: 14 residues. Germline CDR1 LGHNA, CDR2 YNFKEQ. The CDR3 DNA reads as TGTGCCAGCAGCCAAGATTCGGCCCAGGAGACCCAGTACTTC. Translating it yields CASSQDSAQETQYF.

This clonotype was found a few times. The V and J genes are TRBV19 and TRBJ2-6, with unresolved D. The V gene lost 11 bases and the J gene lost 0 bases, with 8 bases spanning the gap. The germline V gene has CDR1 LNHDA and CDR2 SQIVND (reference sequence). The CDR3 has 13 amino acids. CDR3 in DNA: TGTGCCCCCGGGTCCTCTGGGGCCAACGTCCTGACTTTC. Translating it yields CAPGSSGANVLTF.

V and J are TRBV12-3 or TRBV12-4 and TRBJ1-4, with D possibly matching TRBD1 (5 bases). The CDR3 runs 14 residues. Trimming took off 6 bases at V and 4 bases at J, with 12 bases between the two ends. CDR3 bases: TGTGCCAGCAGGTCACAGGATTTTAATGAAAAACTGTTTTTT. Amino acid sequence: CASRSQDFNEKLFF.

V and J are TRBV9 and TRBJ1-1; D is uncertain. CDR1 is SGDLS, CDR2 YYNGEE, per germline. This CDR3 has 15 residues. The V and J ends lost 2 bases and 6 bases respectively, with 17 bases between them. The CDR3 DNA follows: TGTGCCAGCAGCGTCGAACAATGGTTTGACGCTGAAGCTTTCTTT. This codes for CASSVEQWFDAEAFF.

About this clonotype itself: An end of the junction differs from the germline gene, which may be a read error. The rearrangement joins TRBV6-1 to TRBJ2-1; 12 bases map to TRBD2. The germline gives CDR1 MNHNS, CDR2 SASEGT. This CDR3 has 11 amino acids. CDR3 amino acids: CASSTRLAGDF. The DNA for the CDR3 is TGTGCCAGCAGTACCCGACTAGCGGGGGACTTC.

This clonotype was seen a few times. The gene calls are TRBV18 and TRBJ2-3; the D gene is possibly TRBD1 (6 bases). The CDR3 loop spans 15 amino acids. Germline V gene lookup returns CDR1 KGHSH and CDR2 LQKENI. V was cut by 5 bases and J by 0 bases, with 12 bases left in between. The DNA of the CDR3 is TGTGCCAGCTCAGCGGACAGCTCTAGCACAGATACGCAGTATTTT. This encodes CASSADSSSTDTQYF. The variable domain in full, with the rest retrieved from reference TRBV18 and TRBJ2-3, is NAGVMQNPRHLVRRRGQEARLRCSPMKGHSHVYWYRQLPEEGLKFMVYLQKENIIDESGMPKERFSAEFPKEGPSILRIQQVVRGDSAAYFCASSADSSSTDTQYFGPGTRLTVL.

This clonotype has ten or more counts. The CDR3 DNA follows: TGTGCCAGCAGCCCGCAGGGTCGGACTAATGAGCAGTTCTTC. It yields the protein CASSPQGRTNEQFF. The chain employs TRBV7-3 and TRBJ2-1; D is tentatively TRBD1 or TRBD2 (5 bases each). The CDR3 runs 14 residues. The germline V gene encodes CDR1 SGHTA and CDR2 FQGTGA. V was shortened by 5 bases and J by 7 bases, with 15 bases between the two germline ends.

The gene calls are TRBV9 and TRBJ1-1; D gene ambiguous. Trimming took off 0 bases at V and 8 bases at J, with 11 bases between the two ends. The CDR3 runs to 13 residues. The V gene's germline CDR1 is SGDLS and CDR2 YYNGEE. The CDR3 protein is CASSVGGISEAFF. CDR3 in DNA: TGTGCCAGCAGCGTAGGGGGAATTTCCGAAGCTTTCTTT.

This clonotype was picked up a small number of times. J is TRBJ2-3 and V is TRBV7-2; the D gene is possibly TRBD1 (5 bases). Germline CDR1 is SGHTA and CDR2 is FQGNSA. V lost 5 bases, J lost 5 bases, and 23 bases lay in between. The CDR3 has 17 residues. The CDR3 coding sequence is TGTGCCAGCAGCCTAGGGGCCCACCTGGGCGTCCAAGATACGCAGTATTTT. Protein sequence: CASSLGAHLGVQDTQYF.

This clonotype was observed a handful of times. The chain carries TRBV27 and TRBJ2-5; no clear D. This CDR3 is built from 13 residues. The V gene's germline CDR1 is MNHEY and CDR2 SMNVEV (reference sequence). Trimming removed 3 bases from V and 1 base from J, with 6 bases in between. For the CDR3, the DNA is TGTGCCAGCAGTTTTCATACCCAAGAGACCCAGTACTTC. It encodes CASSFHTQETQYF.

This chain connects TRBV9 to TRBJ2-1; the match to TRBD1 covers 8 bases. The germline gives CDR1 SGDLS, CDR2 YYNGEE. The CDR3 runs 17 residues. With 2 bases clipped from V and 0 bases from J, the junction kept 7 bases outside the gene matches. In DNA, the CDR3 is TGTGCCAGCAGCGTGAACAGGGGGATTAGCTCCTACAATGAGCAGTTCTTC. It specifies CASSVNRGISSYNEQFF.

The chain joins TRBV28 to TRBJ1-2; 7 nucleotides line up with TRBD1. The CDR3 is 15 amino acids. Germline CDR1 and CDR2: MDHEN and SYDVKM. The J segment lost 7 bases and the V segment lost 4 bases, leaving 12 bases of the junction unmatched. Written as DNA, the CDR3 is TGTGCCAGCAGTTATTCAAGACAGGGACTATTTGGCTACACCTTC. Translation: CASSYSRQGLFGYTF.

This clonotype was picked up a small number of times. V usage is TRBV14 and J usage is TRBJ1-4; D remains ambiguous. Germline CDR1 and CDR2: SGHDN and FVKESK. The CDR3 extends over 14 amino acids. With 2 bases removed from V and 10 bases from J, the gap between germline ends came to 14 bases. The CDR3 nucleotides read TGTGCCAGCAGCCAAATTGACGGGCAGAGAAAACTGTTTTTT. Protein: CASSQIDGQRKLFF.

In this sample, this clonotype turned up a few times. The V call is TRBV4-1, the J call TRBJ1-2; tentatively, D is TRBD1 (5 bases). The germline gives CDR1 MGHRA, CDR2 YSYEKL. The CDR3 is 14 amino acids. The V and J ends lost 0 bases and 5 bases respectively, with 10 bases between them. CDR3 in amino acids: CASSQDPTAYGYTF. In DNA form, the CDR3 reads TGCGCCAGCAGCCAAGATCCGACAGCGTATGGCTACACCTTC.

The chain uses TRBV4-3 and TRBJ1-6; tentatively, D is TRBD1 (6 bases). This CDR3 has 15 residues. Looked up from germline, CDR1 is LGHNA and CDR2 is YSLEER. Trimming removed 4 bases from V and 7 bases from J, with 14 bases in between. CDR3 sequence reads: CASSPNREINSPLHF. The CDR3 nucleotides read TGCGCCAGCAGCCCAAACAGGGAGATCAATTCACCCCTCCACTTT.

This clonotype was found a few times. DNA of the CDR3: TGTGCCAGCAGCCTGGGGGGGGGCGACGAAAAACTGTTTTTT. This sequence encodes CASSLGGGDEKLFF. This chain connects TRBV7-6 to TRBJ1-4; D possibly corresponds to TRBD1 (6 bases). Germline CDR1 reads SGHVS; CDR2 reads FNYEAQ. Trimming removed 5 bases at V and 8 bases at J, with 15 bases between. The CDR3 sequence is 14 residues long.

This sequence joins TRBV7-9 and TRBJ2-2, with 7 nucleotides matching TRBD1. After removal of 7 bases from V and 0 bases from J, the junction contained 5 bases not matched to a gene. There are 15 residues in the CDR3. Germline CDR1 and CDR2: SEHNR and FQNEAQ (reference sequence). DNA of the CDR3: TGTGCCAGCACCTCGGGACAGACGAACACCGGGGAGCTGTTTTTT. Translation: CASTSGQTNTGELFF.

This chain connects TRBV4-2 to TRBJ2-2; D is unresolved. Trimming removed 4 bases from V and 7 bases from J, with 16 bases in between. The CDR3 has 15 amino acids. Germline V CDR1 and CDR2: LGHNA, YNFKEQ. The chain's CDR3 is CASSLNSKKVGELFF. The CDR3 region has the DNA TGTGCCAGCAGCCTAAACTCAAAAAAGGTCGGGGAGCTGTTTTTT.

This clonotype showed up just a few times. J is TRBJ2-5 and V is TRBV5-1; D is perhaps TRBD2 (5 bases). Germline CDR1 reads SGHRS; CDR2 reads YFSETQ. V was cut by 1 base and J by 12 bases, with 22 bases left in between. There are 15 residues in the CDR3. The CDR3 nucleotides read TGCGCCAGCAGCTTGTCCCCCGCTTCCGAGGGAGAAGAGTACTTC. This encodes CASSLSPASEGEEYF.

This clonotype was detected many times. CDR3 residues: CASSASNEQFF. In nucleotides, the CDR3 is TGCGCCAGCAGCGCCAGCAATGAGCAGTTCTTC. The chain recombines TRBV5-1 with TRBJ2-1; no reliable D call. The CDR3 loop spans 11 amino acids. CDR1 and CDR2 from the germline V gene are SGHRS and YFSETQ. Trimming removed 4 bases at V and 6 bases at J, with 5 bases between.